A single sample is the source of the 32 T cell receptor beta chains below, sequenced in a study of T cells expressing NK-cell markers. TCRdb derives one entry per CDR3 protein from the 5' RACE reads, leaving out DNA. The specimen's table records more than 90,000 distinct CDR3 sequences. The specimen was blood T cells: a sorted CD56 or NKG2C T cell subset, CD4+ or CD8+ T cells, or bulk PBMC T cells (not recorded which). These receptors all come from a woman between 18 and 70 years old in good health.

The rearrangement uses TRBV7-2 and TRBJ1-2. The germline gives CDR1 SGHTA, CDR2 FQGNSA. CDR3 length: 13 residues. The CDR3 sequence is CATAGGGSYGYTF. The full variable domain, rest sourced from reference TRBV7-2 and TRBJ1-2, is GAGVSQSPSNKVTEKGKDVELRCDPISGHTALYWYRQSLGQGLEFLIYFQGNSAPDKSGLPSDRFSAERTGGSVSTLTIQRTQQEDSAVYLCATAGGGSYGYTFGSGTRLTVV.

The chain joins TRBV24-1 to TRBJ2-1; TCRdb proposes TRBD2, but this gene call is untestable without DNA. CDR3 length: 15 amino acids. CDR1 and CDR2 (germline): KGHDR, SFDVKD. The chain's CDR3 is CATAGLAGAMGEQFF.

The chain is built from TRBV11-3 and TRBJ2-7; with no DNA, the TCRdb D assignment of TRBD2 cannot be verified. Germline V CDR1 and CDR2: SGHNT, YENEEA. The CDR3 runs to 13 residues. The CDR3 is CASSQREAYEQYF.

V and J are TRBV7-9 and TRBJ2-1; TCRdb's D call, TRBD1, is unchecked because there is no DNA. The germline gives CDR1 SEHNR, CDR2 FQNEAQ (reference sequence). The CDR3 spans 13 residues. The CDR3 sequence is CASPGADYNEQFF.

The rearrangement uses TRBV7-2 and TRBJ2-1; the TRBD1 assignment by TCRdb is unverifiable without DNA. Germline V lookup: CDR1 SGHTA, CDR2 FQGNSA. The CDR3 contains 13 residues. The CDR3 spells CASSLAGHVEQFF. Variable domain in full (rest from reference TRBV7-2 and TRBJ2-1): GAGVSQSPSNKVTEKGKDVELRCDPISGHTALYWYRQSLGQGLEFLIYFQGNSAPDKSGLPSDRFSAERTGGSVSTLTIQRTQQEDSAVYLCASSLAGHVEQFFGPGTRLTVL.

This chain connects TRBV7-9 to TRBJ1-1; TCRdb's D gene call, TRBD1, goes unchecked for lack of DNA. Looked up from germline, CDR1 is SEHNR and CDR2 is FQNEAQ (reference sequence). The CDR3 has 15 residues. The CDR3: CASSLAQGMNTEAFF. Looking up the rest from reference TRBV7-9 and TRBJ1-1 gives the full variable domain: DTGVSQNPRHKITKRGQNVTFRCDPISEHNRLYWYRQTLGQGPEFLTYFQNEAQLEKSRLLSDRFSAERPKGSFSTLEIQRTEQGDSAMYLCASSLAQGMNTEAFFGQGTRLTVV.

This chain joins TRBV19 and TRBJ2-1; TCRdb gives TRBD1 as the D gene, but with no DNA this cannot be confirmed. From germline, CDR1 is LNHDA and CDR2 SQIVND (reference sequence). The CDR3 consists of 15 residues. This CDR3 reads CASSSGTASYNEQFF.

The rearrangement uses TRBV20-1 and TRBJ2-5; TCRdb calls TRBD1, which cannot be checked without DNA. Per germline, CDR1 DFQATT and CDR2 SNEGSKA (reference sequence). The CDR3 loop spans 15 amino acids. This CDR3 is CSASMRRGIQETQYF.

The chain links TRBV20-1 to TRBJ2-5; TCRdb lists TRBD1, though no DNA is available to test this call. The CDR3 has 14 amino acids. The germline V gene has CDR1 DFQATT and CDR2 SNEGSKA (reference sequence). The chain's CDR3 is CSARGGTGQETQYF.

The chain uses TRBV6-2 or TRBV6-3 and TRBJ2-1; TCRdb's D call, TRBD2, is unchecked because there is no DNA. Germline-derived CDR1 and CDR2 are MNHEY and SVGEGT. The CDR3 spans 13 residues. CDR3 loop: CASLSGRYNEQFF.

The chain couples TRBV28 to TRBJ2-7; the TRBD1 assignment by TCRdb is unverifiable without DNA. Germline CDR1 reads MDHEN; CDR2 reads SYDVKM. The CDR3 runs 14 residues. The CDR3 protein is CASRTGGEKYEQYF.

The chain links TRBV4-2 to TRBJ1-6; TCRdb names TRBD1, which stays unverified in the absence of DNA. Germline CDR1 is LGHNA and CDR2 is YNFKEQ. The CDR3 has 12 residues. The CDR3 here is CASSPSLVPLHF.

The gene calls are TRBV30 and TRBJ2-1. This CDR3 region has 13 residues. Germline assignment: CDR1 GTSNPN and CDR2 SVGIG (reference sequence). The CDR3 loop is CACTEQSYNEQFF.

This chain joins TRBV11-2 and TRBJ2-3; TCRdb outputs TRBD2, but without DNA this stays unchecked. The CDR3 is 19 amino acids. Per germline, CDR1 SGHAT and CDR2 FQNNGV. CDR3 sequence: CASSPTKYQREKLADTQYF. The full variable domain, in which reference TRBV11-2 and TRBJ2-3 provide the parts outside the CDR3, is EAGVAQSPRYKIIEKRQSVAFWCNPISGHATLYWYQQILGQGPKLLIQFQNNGVVDDSQLPKDRFSAERLKGVDSTLKIQPAKLEDSAVYLCASSPTKYQREKLADTQYFGPGTRLTVL.

V and J are TRBV11-2 and TRBJ2-7; TCRdb's D call of TRBD1 is untestable without DNA. The CDR3 runs to 14 residues. CDR1 and CDR2 from the germline V gene are SGHAT and FQNNGV. The CDR3 region is CASSPRDQSYEQYF.

The V and J genes are TRBV20-1 and TRBJ2-1; TCRdb outputs TRBD2, but without DNA this stays unchecked. The CDR3 is 15 residues long. Germline CDR1 is DFQATT and CDR2 is SNEGSKA (reference sequence). The CDR3 reads CSARGEGSSYNEQFF.

J is TRBJ2-2 and V is TRBV12-3 or TRBV12-4; the TCRdb call, TRBD1, lacks DNA for checking. The CDR3 spans 16 residues. This CDR3 is CASTHRVPGASGELFF.

V usage is TRBV5-1 and J usage is TRBJ2-7. This CDR3 has 13 residues. Germline assignment: CDR1 SGHRS and CDR2 YFSETQ. CDR3 region: CASSLMGDYEQYF.

V gene TRBV7-9 combines with J gene TRBJ2-3; as DNA is missing, the TRBD1 call by TCRdb cannot be tested. The CDR3 loop spans 16 amino acids. Looked up from germline, CDR1 is SEHNR and CDR2 is FQNEAQ (reference sequence). CDR3 region: CASSLNSAPEGDTQYF.

The rearrangement joins TRBV13 to TRBJ2-2; TCRdb indicates TRBD1, and absent DNA this call remains unverified. The CDR3 loop spans 14 amino acids. CDR1 is PRHDT, CDR2 FYEKMQ, per germline (reference sequence). The CDR3 protein is CASGGGVNTGELFF. Together with reference TRBV13 and TRBJ2-2, the CDR3 gives the full variable domain: AAGVIQSPRHLIKEKRETATLKCYPIPRHDTVYWYQQGPGQDPQFLISFYEKMQSDKGSIPDRFSAQQFSDYHSELNMSSLELGDSALYFCASGGGVNTGELFFGEGSRLTVL.

V usage is TRBV12-3 or TRBV12-4 and J usage is TRBJ2-4; TCRdb reports TRBD1, a call that lacks DNA to check it against. The CDR3 sequence is 14 residues long. CDR3 region: CASSQSRLGDIQYF.

V gene TRBV20-1 combines with J gene TRBJ2-2. CDR1 is DFQATT, CDR2 SNEGSKA, per germline (reference sequence). The CDR3 consists of 15 residues. The CDR3: CSARDGTDYTGELFF.

This chain connects TRBV29-1 to TRBJ2-4. The CDR3 contains 12 residues. Germline V gene data show CDR1 as SQVTM and CDR2 as ANQGSEA. The CDR3 is CSVRMGGNIQYF.

J is TRBJ2-3 and V is TRBV29-1; TCRdb proposes TRBD1, but this gene call is untestable without DNA. The CDR3 loop spans 13 amino acids. Germline V gives CDR1 SQVTM, CDR2 ANQGSEA. The CDR3 here is CSVTGGFTDTQYF.

V usage is TRBV5-8 and J usage is TRBJ2-1; the D call of TRBD2 rests on TCRdb alone, since no DNA is present to check it. CDR3 length equals 15 residues. Per the germline V gene, CDR1 is SGHTS and CDR2 is YDEGEE. The CDR3 is CASSWSGPTYNEQFF.

This rearrangement joins TRBV27 to TRBJ2-2; the D call of TRBD2 rests on TCRdb alone, since no DNA is present to check it. CDR3 length: 13 amino acids. CDR1 and CDR2 (germline): MNHEY, SMNVEV (reference sequence). CDR3 loop: CASSLMRVGELFF.

The chain combines TRBV29-1 with TRBJ2-7; checking the TCRdb D call of TRBD2 is not possible without DNA. The CDR3 is 12 residues long. The germline V gene encodes CDR1 SQVTM and CDR2 ANQGSEA. CDR3 loop: CSVLREGYEQYF.

The chain uses TRBV30 and TRBJ1-2; TCRdb picks TRBD1, but there is no DNA to check that call. Germline CDR1 reads GTSNPN; CDR2 reads SVGIG (reference sequence). The CDR3 length is 13 residues. Here the CDR3 reads CAWSVRDPYGYTF.

The CDR3 sequence is CASSSGPPGYGYTF. The chain employs TRBV7-9 and TRBJ1-2; no DNA is available, so the TRBD1 call from TCRdb remains unchecked. There are 14 residues in the CDR3. Germline CDR1 reads SEHNR; CDR2 reads FQNEAQ (reference sequence).

V gene TRBV12-3 or TRBV12-4 combines with J gene TRBJ1-6; there is no DNA to check the TCRdb D call of TRBD1. The CDR3 spans 13 residues. The CDR3 spells CASTDRGLSPLHF.

The gene calls are TRBV7-3 and TRBJ2-5; the D gene TCRdb calls, TRBD2, cannot be checked with no DNA. Germline lookup yields CDR1 SGHTA and CDR2 FQGTGA. CDR3 length: 13 amino acids. The CDR3 is CASSPGLAETQYF.

The V call is TRBV2, the J call TRBJ2-3. Germline V CDR1 and CDR2: SNHLY, FYNNEI. This CDR3 has 14 amino acids. The CDR3 reads CASILGFGTDTQYF.